These 26 T cell receptor beta chains were all obtained from the same sample, sequenced in a study of T cell changes during pregnancy in multiple sclerosis. Profiling relied on immunoSEQ multiplex PCR, and the TCRdb table lists in-frame clones only, not all of them. The sample carries roughly 69,000 clones, around nine tenths recorded once. The sample in question was CD4+ T cells from peripheral blood mononuclear cells, obtained in the third trimester of pregnancy. The receptors shown here come from a female donor in good health, enrolled as a control in a pregnancy study.

V usage is TRBV6-5 and J usage is TRBJ1-5; no clear D. CDR3 length equals 13 residues. The germline CDR1 and CDR2 sequences are MNHEY and SVGAGI. The V gene lost 5 bases and the J gene lost 7 bases, with 12 bases spanning the gap. DNA for the CDR3: TGTGCCAGCAGTACGGGAGCTAGGCAGCCCCAGCATTTT. Protein product: CASSTGARQPQHF.

J is TRBJ1-2 and V is TRBV19; 7 bases line up with TRBD1. V trimming: 7 bases; J trimming: 1 base; junction bases outside the gene matches: 12. The germline V gene encodes CDR1 LNHDA and CDR2 SQIVND (reference sequence). The CDR3 runs to 16 residues. Written as DNA, the CDR3 is TGTGCCAGTACAGGCCTTGGGACAGCTTATAACTATGGCTACACCTTC. Translated, it gives CASTGLGTAYNYGYTF.

The chain joins TRBV19 to TRBJ1-1, with a weak D call TRBD1 (6 bases). From germline, CDR1 is LNHDA and CDR2 SQIVND (reference sequence). V lost 0 bases, J lost 3 bases, and 17 bases lay in between. CDR3 size: 17 residues. The CDR3 DNA follows: TGTGCCAGTAGTATAGAGGCGGGGGTCGCAGGGGACACTGAAGCTTTCTTT. Protein product: CASSIEAGVAGDTEAFF. The full variable domain, in which reference TRBV19 and TRBJ1-1 provide the parts outside the CDR3, is DGGITQSPKYLFRKEGQNVTLSCEQNLNHDAMYWYRQDPGQGLRLIYYSQIVNDFQKGDIAEGYSVSREKKESFPLTVTSAQKNPTAFYLCASSIEAGVAGDTEAFFGQGTRLTVV.

The rearrangement links TRBV10-3 to TRBJ1-1; TRBD1 agrees at 7 bases. The CDR3 extends over 15 amino acids. V shed 1 base, J shed 1 base, and the junction held 3 bases outside the gene matches. CDR1 is ENHRY, CDR2 SYGVKD, per germline. Here the CDR3 DNA reads TGTGCCATCAGTGAGTTAACAGGGGCGAACACTGAAGCTTTCTTT. Translation gives CAISELTGANTEAFF.

The V and J genes are TRBV9 and TRBJ1-1, with D hard to call. V was shortened by 3 bases and J by 3 bases, with 15 bases between the two germline ends. Germline CDR1 reads SGDLS; CDR2 reads YYNGEE. This CDR3 region has 15 residues. The CDR3 sequence: CASSGRLVPDTEAFF. CDR3 nucleotides: TGTGCCAGCAGCGGCAGACTAGTCCCGGACACTGAAGCTTTCTTT. The full variable domain, its missing parts supplied by reference TRBV9 and TRBJ1-1, is DSGVTQTPKHLITATGQRVTLRCSPRSGDLSVYWYQQSLDQGLQFLIQYYNGEERAKGNILERFSAQQFPDLHSELNLSSLELGDSALYFCASSGRLVPDTEAFFGQGTRLTVV.

The V gene is TRBV29-1, the J gene TRBJ1-3; 8 positions match TRBD1. Looked up from germline, CDR1 is SQVTM and CDR2 is ANQGSEA. Trimming cost V 6 bases and J 0 bases; bases outside gene matches: 4. CDR3 length: 14 residues. The CDR3 nucleotides are TGCAGCGTCGACGGGACAGGCTCTGGAAACACCATATATTTT. Its translation is CSVDGTGSGNTIYF.

This chain links TRBV27 with TRBJ1-2; D is uncertain. Germline V CDR1 and CDR2: MNHEY, SMNVEV (reference sequence). This CDR3 has 13 amino acids. Trimming took off 6 bases at V and 3 bases at J, with 11 bases between the two ends. The CDR3, as DNA: TGTGCCAGCAGGGCCGGGAACGACTATGGCTACACCTTC. Amino acid sequence: CASRAGNDYGYTF.

The gene calls are TRBV5-1 and TRBJ2-2; possibly TRBD1 for D (6 bases). This CDR3 spans 16 amino acids. V gave up 0 bases and J gave up 5 bases, with 14 bases separating them. The germline V gene has CDR1 SGHRS and CDR2 YFSETQ. CDR3 amino acids: CASSLVQQRGTGELFF. The CDR3 bases are TGCGCCAGCAGCTTGGTACAGCAAAGGGGGACCGGGGAGCTGTTTTTT. The variable domain in full, with the rest retrieved from reference TRBV5-1 and TRBJ2-2, is KAGVTQTPRYLIKTRGQQVTLSCSPISGHRSVSWYQQTPGQGLQFLFEYFSETQRNKGNFPGRFSGRQFSNSRSEMNVSTLELGDSALYLCASSLVQQRGTGELFFGEGSRLTVL.

V gene TRBV6-5 combines with J gene TRBJ2-2; TRBD1 agrees at 9 bases. CDR3 length: 15 amino acids. With V trimmed by 5 bases and J by 5 bases, 6 bases remained unmatched. Germline CDR1 is MNHEY and CDR2 is SVGAGI. This chain's CDR3 is CASSRGQGATGELFF. The CDR3 coding sequence is TGTGCCAGCAGTCGGGGACAGGGAGCGACCGGGGAGCTGTTTTTT.

V usage is TRBV10-3 and J usage is TRBJ2-5; 7 positions match TRBD1. Germline values: CDR1 ENHRY, CDR2 SYGVKD. The CDR3 has 12 amino acids. V shed 6 bases, J shed 5 bases, and the junction held 3 bases outside the gene matches. In DNA form, the CDR3 reads TGTGCCATCAGGGGGACAGCCGAGACCCAGTACTTC. Its protein product is CAIRGTAETQYF.

The rearrangement uses TRBV6-5 and TRBJ2-1, with 8 nucleotides matching TRBD2. CDR3 length: 15 residues. The V gene end was trimmed by 6 bases and the J gene end by 8 bases; junction bases not matched to a gene: 12. Germline CDR1 is MNHEY and CDR2 is SVGAGI. The CDR3 region has the DNA TGTGCCAGCAGGCCCCCGGGGGGGCGGATCGATGAGCAGTTCTTC. As protein: CASRPPGGRIDEQFF.

V usage is TRBV23-1 and J usage is TRBJ2-7; 13 nucleotides match TRBD2. TRBV23-1 counts as an open reading frame of uncertain function. Trimming removed 6 bases from V and 5 bases from J; junction bases left unmatched: 10. The CDR3 runs to 16 residues. The chain's CDR3 is CASSRLQGLAGNEQYF. The CDR3, as DNA: TGCGCCAGCAGCAGACTACAGGGACTAGCGGGGAACGAGCAGTACTTC.

This chain links TRBV6-5 with TRBJ1-2, with D unresolved. CDR1 is MNHEY, CDR2 SVGAGI, per germline. CDR3 length: 16 amino acids. Trimming shortened V by 2 bases and J by 0 bases, and 13 bases separated the two germline ends. The CDR3 protein is CASSYREGITNYGYTF. In DNA form, the CDR3 reads TGTGCCAGCAGTTACCGGGAGGGAATAACTAACTATGGCTACACCTTC.

The V gene is TRBV7-3, the J gene TRBJ2-3; 7 bases align to TRBD1. V dropped 4 bases and J dropped 7; count of bases not matched to a gene: 11. CDR3 length: 15 residues. CDR1 and CDR2 from the germline V gene are SGHTA and FQGTGA. CDR3 sequence reads: CASSSSTGPGYTQYF. CDR3 DNA: TGTGCCAGCAGCTCCTCGACAGGGCCCGGATATACGCAGTATTTT. Full variable domain (rest looked up from reference TRBV7-3 and TRBJ2-3): GAGVSQTPSNKVTEKGKYVELRCDPISGHTALYWYRQSLGQGPEFLIYFQGTGAADDSGLPNDRFFAVRPEGSVSTLKIQRTERGDSAVYLCASSSSTGPGYTQYFGPGTRLTVL.

This clone was detected once. CDR3: CASSLDRGLIFGYTF. The CDR3 DNA follows: TGTGCCAGCAGCTTGGACAGGGGATTAATCTTTGGCTACACCTTC. J is TRBJ1-2 and V is TRBV7-2, with TRBD1 matching 9 bases. Trimming cost V 3 bases and J 7 bases; bases outside gene matches: 9. Germline-derived CDR1 and CDR2 are SGHTA and FQGNSA. The CDR3 loop spans 15 amino acids.

The V call is TRBV11-2, the J call TRBJ2-3; D possibly corresponds to TRBD2 (5 bases). Trimming stripped 3 bases from V and 4 bases from J, with 11 bases between. CDR1 and CDR2 from the germline V gene are SGHAT and FQNNGV. The CDR3 contains 14 residues. The DNA for the CDR3 is TGTGCCAGCAGCTTCCCGGGGTACTCAGATACGCAGTATTTT. Residues: CASSFPGYSDTQYF.

Here the CDR3 DNA reads TGTGCCAGCAGCCTCTCCGTAGATCCCTCCTACAATGAGCAGTTCTTC. Its translation is CASSLSVDPSYNEQFF. The gene calls are TRBV9 and TRBJ2-1; D is uncertain. Trimming stripped 4 bases from V and 0 bases from J, with 14 bases between. Per germline, CDR1 SGDLS and CDR2 YYNGEE. The CDR3 consists of 16 residues.

This clone was seen a single time. This chain connects TRBV6-5 to TRBJ1-2; the D is unclear. Germline CDR1 reads MNHEY; CDR2 reads SVGAGI. V lost 10 bases, J lost 1 base, and 16 bases lay in between. The CDR3 contains 14 residues. CDR3 coding DNA: TGTGCCACCGCACGTACACGTGTTAACTATGGCTACACCTTC. Translated, it gives CATARTRVNYGYTF.

The rearrangement links TRBV4-3 to TRBJ1-1; 8 nucleotides align to TRBD1. The CDR3 has 15 residues. The germline gives CDR1 LGHNA, CDR2 YSLEER. V was pared by 1 base and J by 1 base, with 2 bases of the junction left unmatched. CDR3: CASSQADRANTEAFF. DNA for the CDR3: TGCGCCAGCAGCCAAGCGGACAGGGCGAACACTGAAGCTTTCTTT.

The chain recombines TRBV7-9 with TRBJ1-6, with 9 bases fitting TRBD1. The CDR3 has 16 amino acids. V dropped 0 bases and J dropped 5; count of bases not matched to a gene: 2. Germline V gene sequence: CDR1 SEHNR, CDR2 FQNEAQ (reference sequence). The CDR3 nucleotides are TGTGCCAGCAGCTTAGCGGGACAGGGAGATAATTCACCCCTCCACTTT. It specifies CASSLAGQGDNSPLHF. Complete variable domain (other parts from reference TRBV7-9 and TRBJ1-6): DTGVSQNPRHKITKRGQNVTFRCDPISEHNRLYWYRQTLGQGPEFLTYFQNEAQLEKSRLLSDRFSAERPKGSFSTLEIQRTEQGDSAMYLCASSLAGQGDNSPLHFGNGTRLTVT.

The rearrangement uses TRBV4-3 and TRBJ1-2; weak D call: TRBD1 (5 bases). The CDR3 spans 15 residues. V gave up 0 bases and J gave up 4 bases, with 12 bases separating them. Per the germline V gene, CDR1 is LGHNA and CDR2 is YSLEER. The CDR3 loop reads CASSQDRVGGYGYTF. In DNA form, the CDR3 reads TGCGCCAGCAGCCAAGATCGGGTGGGGGGCTATGGCTACACCTTC.

The sample holds one count of this clone. V is TRBV28 and J is TRBJ1-6, with D possibly TRBD1 on 5 matching bases. The germline V gene encodes CDR1 MDHEN and CDR2 SYDVKM. The CDR3 runs 15 residues. Trimming left V 7 bases short and J 7 bases short, with 17 bases between. As DNA, the CDR3 is TGTGCCAGCACCCTTAGGTGGAGGGGAAATTCACCCCTCCACTTT. Protein: CASTLRWRGNSPLHF.

The V gene is TRBV19, the J gene TRBJ1-5; the D is unclear. The germline V gene has CDR1 LNHDA and CDR2 SQIVND (reference sequence). The CDR3 consists of 14 residues. V was clipped by 3 bases and J by 3 bases, with 9 bases between them. The DNA for the CDR3 is TGTGCCAGTAGTATTGGAGGGTTCAATCAGCCCCAGCATTTT. Protein sequence: CASSIGGFNQPQHF.

The chain combines TRBV4-3 with TRBJ1-6; the match to TRBD1 covers 7 bases. V lost 3 bases, J lost 9 bases, and 5 bases stayed unmatched. The CDR3 totals 14 residues. Per the germline V gene, CDR1 is LGHNA and CDR2 is YSLEER. The CDR3 region has the DNA TGCGCCAGCAGCCAGGGACAGCGAGGTTCACCCCTCCACTTT. Its translation is CASSQGQRGSPLHF.

This clone was picked up a small number of times. The chain couples TRBV27 to TRBJ2-7; 7 nucleotides match TRBD1. This CDR3 contains 14 residues. Germline V gives CDR1 MNHEY, CDR2 SMNVEV (reference sequence). Trimming cost V 8 bases and J 1 base; bases outside gene matches: 8. The CDR3 DNA reads TGTGCCAGCGGCCTGGACAGGTCATCCTACGAGCAGTACTTC. Translated: CASGLDRSSYEQYF.

This clone occurred many times. The chain uses TRBV2 and TRBJ1-1; D might be TRBD1 (6 bases). The CDR3 loop spans 13 amino acids. CDR1 and CDR2 from the germline V gene are SNHLY and FYNNEI. The V end was cut by 4 bases, the J end by 4 bases, with 10 bases between. CDR3 DNA: TGTGCCAGCAGTGGAGGGGGGGTCACTGAAGCTTTCTTT. It specifies CASSGGGVTEAFF.